This T cell receptor beta chain was captured by sequencing in a study of T cell responses to AZD1222 COVID-19 vaccine. Study background: Samples with a second dose at about 4 or about 12 weeks were pooled together.

Some clones are missing from TCRdb's copy, which holds only in-frame ones; the method was immunoSEQ multiplex PCR. Altogether around 180,000 clones are present, approximately 92% being singletons, with the ten largest covering under 11%. Comment on this clone: Its matching antigen is unknown.

Broader study findings: There were repertoire samples only from the period after the peak T cell response. White British people made up most donors, females outnumbered males, and clonal diversity was possibly underestimated. In the spike-specific TCR repertoire, nearly half reportedly target unmutated variant regions.

CDR1 and CDR2 from the germline V gene are MNHEY and SMNVEV (reference sequence). Trimming removed 6 bases at V and 0 bases at J, with 9 bases between. This CDR3 contains 14 residues. The chain uses TRBV27 and TRBJ2-4; D gene uncertain. The sequence was collected from an adult in good health. The source material was peripheral blood, sampled on day 0 of AZD1222 vaccination. In nucleotides, the CDR3 is TGTGCCAGCAGGGGGTTATTAGCCAAAAACATTCAGTACTTC. Translation gives CASRGLLAKNIQYF.